The 28 T cell receptor beta chains in this list originate from one sample, sequenced in a study of T-cell memory formation after mild COVID-19. TCRdb re-called the 5' RACE reads with MiXCR, one entry per CDR3 protein. The sample includes more than 100,000 distinct CDR3 sequences, 5% to 6.5% of them seen just once. Specimen: PBMCs or a T cell subset sorted from them (not recorded which). The receptors come from an adult woman who had mild COVID-19 (a few samples of this study predate the infection). Cell type and time point are not known.

The chain uses TRBV5-5 and TRBJ1-1; D is uncertain. V was shortened by 2 bases and J by 1 base, with 6 bases between the two germline ends. CDR1 and CDR2 from the germline V gene are SGHKS and YYEKEE (reference sequence). The CDR3 loop spans 13 amino acids. The DNA of the CDR3 is TGTGCCAGCAGCTTTTCAGGGAACACTGAAGCTTTCTTT. Protein sequence: CASSFSGNTEAFF.

This clonotype was found a few times. V gene TRBV5-1 combines with J gene TRBJ2-3; 11 bases are a match to TRBD2. Germline CDR1 SGHRS, CDR2 YFSETQ. This CDR3 is built from 17 residues. V lost 4 bases and J lost 2; bases outside the gene matches: 9. The CDR3 DNA follows: TGCGCCAGCAGCGCCCTTATAGCGGGGGGGCCCACAGATACGCAGTATTTT. Residues: CASSALIAGGPTDTQYF.

This clonotype occurred many times. The rearrangement uses TRBV15 and TRBJ2-5; 16 bases agree with TRBD2. This CDR3 has 18 amino acids. Germline assignment: CDR1 LNHNV and CDR2 YYDKDF (reference sequence). V was pared by 2 bases and J by 4 bases, with 7 bases of the junction left unmatched. CDR3 coding DNA: TGTGCCACCAGCAGACCTGGGACTAGCGGGAGGGCCATAGAGACCCAGTACTTC. Protein: CATSRPGTSGRAIETQYF.

The chain carries TRBV2 and TRBJ2-5; 15 positions agree with TRBD2. V gave up 6 bases and J gave up 5 bases; unmatched junction bases: 7. Germline-derived CDR1 and CDR2 are SNHLY and FYNNEI. This CDR3 has 16 amino acids. CDR3 in DNA: TGTGCCAGCAGCCGGGGACTAGCGGGAGGAGCGGAGACCCAGTACTTC. Amino acids: CASSRGLAGGAETQYF.

This chain joins TRBV5-1 and TRBJ2-3; either TRBD1 or TRBD2 may supply D (5 bases each). Germline loops: CDR1 SGHRS, CDR2 YFSETQ. This CDR3 comprises 15 residues. The V and J ends lost 6 bases and 1 base respectively, with 15 bases between them. The CDR3 coding sequence is TGCGCCAGCATCCTCCGGGACCCTCGCACAGATACGCAGTATTTT. It yields the protein CASILRDPRTDTQYF.

Only a few counts were recorded for this clonotype. The chain uses TRBV5-1 and TRBJ2-7, with a tentative D call TRBD2 (6 bases). V lost 2 bases and J lost 0, with 12 bases in between. The CDR3 is 15 residues long. From germline, CDR1 is SGHRS and CDR2 YFSETQ. For the CDR3, the DNA is TGCGCCAGCAGCTTAGGAGGGATGAGCTCCTACGAGCAGTACTTC. Its translation: CASSLGGMSSYEQYF. Supplemented by reference TRBV5-1 and TRBJ2-7, the full variable domain reads KAGVTQTPRYLIKTRGQQVTLSCSPISGHRSVSWYQQTPGQGLQFLFEYFSETQRNKGNFPGRFSGRQFSNSRSEMNVSTLELGDSALYLCASSLGGMSSYEQYFGPGTRLTVT.

The gene calls are TRBV11-2 and TRBJ2-1; TRBD1 agrees at 8 bases. The CDR3 totals 15 residues. The trim removed 4 bases at V and 6 bases at J, leaving 8 bases unmatched. The germline V gene encodes CDR1 SGHAT and CDR2 FQNNGV. CDR3 amino acids: CASSSHRGKGNEQFF. CDR3 sequence (DNA): TGTGCCAGCAGCTCCCACAGGGGGAAGGGCAATGAGCAGTTCTTC.

There are many counts of this clonotype. V is TRBV3-1 and J is TRBJ1-2, with unresolved D. Trimming took off 5 bases at V and 7 bases at J, with 14 bases between the two ends. CDR1 and CDR2 (germline): LGHDT, YNNKEL (reference sequence). This CDR3 is built from 13 residues. The CDR3: CASSSSLKGGYTF. CDR3 DNA sequence: TGTGCCAGCAGCTCAAGCTTGAAGGGTGGCTACACCTTC.

This clonotype came up many times. V gene TRBV5-1 combines with J gene TRBJ2-3; D is unclear. The CDR3 loop spans 13 amino acids. CDR1 and CDR2 (germline): SGHRS, YFSETQ. V lost 5 bases, J lost 3 bases, and 10 bases lay in between. The CDR3 reads CASRPNGTDTQYF. As DNA, the CDR3 is TGCGCCAGCAGACCCAATGGTACAGATACGCAGTATTTT.

At least ten counts were recorded for this clonotype. The V gene is TRBV5-5, the J gene TRBJ2-7, with 8 bases that match TRBD2. After removal of 1 base from V and 5 bases from J, the junction contained 5 bases not matched to a gene. Germline V CDR1 and CDR2: SGHKS, YYEKEE (reference sequence). This CDR3 has 14 residues. CDR3 sequence: CASSLWRGVNEQYF. The CDR3 DNA is TGTGCCAGCAGCTTGTGGCGGGGGGTTAACGAGCAGTACTTC.

The chain has TRBV7-3 and TRBJ2-1; 12 nucleotides align to TRBD2. The germline V gene encodes CDR1 SGHTA and CDR2 FQGTGA. This CDR3 comprises 17 residues. V shed 5 bases and J 6 bases; nucleotides not matched to a gene: 11. The CDR3 DNA reads as TGTGCCAGCAGCCCCCCGGGGCTAGCGGGGGGGATCAATGAGCAGTTCTTC. Encoded protein: CASSPPGLAGGINEQFF.

The table lists this clonotype with many counts. The chain uses TRBV15 and TRBJ2-4; the D gene is possibly TRBD2 (5 bases). CDR3 length: 18 amino acids. V dropped 0 bases and J dropped 3 bases, with 18 bases sitting between them. CDR1 is LNHNV and CDR2 is YYDKDF in the germline V gene (reference sequence). DNA of the CDR3: TGTGCCACCAGCAGAGATGGAGGAAAGCGCCCCCACAAAAACATTCAGTACTTC. Protein: CATSRDGGKRPHKNIQYF.

The rearrangement uses TRBV12-3 or TRBV12-4 and TRBJ2-5; 9 bases line up with TRBD2. V dropped 5 bases and J dropped 1; count of bases not matched to a gene: 5. The CDR3 extends over 15 amino acids. The CDR3 DNA is TGTGCCAGCAGTAGAGGCGGGGGGGCCCAAGAGACCCAGTACTTC. The encoded protein is CASSRGGGAQETQYF.

This chain connects TRBV2 to TRBJ2-7, with D uncertain. CDR1 and CDR2 (germline): SNHLY, FYNNEI. This CDR3 spans 12 amino acids. With 6 bases removed from V and 0 bases from J, the gap between germline ends came to 6 bases. This CDR3 reads CASSYSSYEQYV. The CDR3 bases are TGTGCCAGCAGCTATAGCTCCTACGAGCAGTACGTC.

V usage is TRBV5-5 and J usage is TRBJ1-5; D unclear. The CDR3 spans 15 residues. V shed 1 base and J shed 5 bases, with 13 bases lying between them. Germline V gene data show CDR1 as SGHKS and CDR2 as YYEKEE (reference sequence). CDR3 loop: CASSLWYKGDQPQHF. DNA for the CDR3: TGTGCCAGCAGCTTGTGGTACAAGGGTGATCAGCCCCAGCATTTT.

This clonotype has at least ten counts. This chain connects TRBV6-6 to TRBJ2-7; the match to TRBD1 covers 7 bases. Trimming cost V 6 bases and J 1 base; bases outside gene matches: 9. The CDR3 loop spans 15 amino acids. CDR1 and CDR2 from the germline V gene are MNHNY and SVGAGI (reference sequence). CDR3 DNA sequence: TGTGCCAGCAGGGTAAAGGGGGCTGTGTCCTACGAGCAGTACTTC. This encodes CASRVKGAVSYEQYF.

J is TRBJ2-7 and V is TRBV18, with 7 positions matching TRBD2. The CDR3 extends over 18 amino acids. V trimming: 4 bases; J trimming: 3 bases; junction bases outside the gene matches: 18. CDR1 and CDR2 from the germline V gene are KGHSH and LQKENI. The chain's CDR3 is CASSRGSVGDSGYYEQYF. CDR3 DNA sequence: TGTGCCAGCTCACGGGGGTCGGTGGGCGATAGCGGGTACTACGAGCAGTACTTC.

J is TRBJ2-3 and V is TRBV5-1; D remains unclear. V gave up 5 bases and J gave up 1 base, with 20 bases separating them. This CDR3 spans 17 amino acids. Germline CDR1 is SGHRS and CDR2 is YFSETQ. The CDR3 protein is CASSKGGSSWGTDTQYF. CDR3 nucleotide sequence: TGCGCCAGCAGTAAGGGTGGATCCTCCTGGGGCACAGATACGCAGTATTTT.

There are a few counts of this clonotype. This sequence joins TRBV25-1 and TRBJ2-2; 10 positions match TRBD1. The J segment lost 3 bases and the V segment lost 1 base, leaving 2 bases of the junction unmatched. This CDR3 region has 16 residues. Germline V gene sequence: CDR1 MGHDK, CDR2 SYGVNS. CDR3 sequence: CASSEFGQGDTGELFF. The CDR3 nucleotides are TGTGCCAGCAGTGAATTCGGACAGGGGGACACCGGGGAGCTGTTTTTT.

This clonotype was detected ten times or more. This sequence joins TRBV7-2 and TRBJ2-1, with 10 bases aligning to TRBD2. This CDR3 spans 14 amino acids. Looked up from germline, CDR1 is SGHTA and CDR2 is FQGNSA. The junction had 10 bases not matched to a gene; V was cut back by 5 bases and J by 12 bases. The DNA for the CDR3 is TGTGCCAGCAGCCCAGGGGTTAGCGGGGGGCGGCAGTTCTTC. Encoded protein: CASSPGVSGGRQFF.

This clonotype has only a few counts. One junction end does not reproduce the germline sequence, and a read error may be involved. The J gene is TRBJ2-5, the V gene TRBV5-1, with a weak D call TRBD1 (5 bases). Germline CDR1 and CDR2: SGHRS and YFSETQ. This CDR3 has 11 amino acids. The CDR3 bases are TGCGCCAGCAGCGAGGACAAAGCTAGGGACTTC. Its translation: CASSEDKARDF.

Ten or more counts support this clonotype. The chain uses TRBV12-3 or TRBV12-4 and TRBJ2-3, with D uncertain. Trimming stripped 2 bases from V and 2 bases from J, with 11 bases between. The CDR3 is 15 amino acids. CDR3 sequence reads: CASSLSPRHTDTQYF. Written as DNA, the CDR3 is TGTGCCAGCAGTTTATCCCCGCGGCACACAGATACGCAGTATTTT.

The table lists this clonotype with a few counts. The chain joins TRBV5-6 to TRBJ2-7; D is undetermined. The germline V and J ends were trimmed by 8 bases and 2 bases, with 17 bases remaining between them. The CDR3 runs 14 residues. Germline loops: CDR1 SGHDT, CDR2 YYEEEE. This CDR3 reads CASLTKDRPYEQYF. The DNA for the CDR3 is TGTGCCAGTTTAACCAAGGACCGTCCCTACGAGCAGTACTTC.

This clonotype was counted a few times. The rearrangement uses TRBV20-1 and TRBJ2-1; unclear D gene. The germline V gene encodes CDR1 DFQATT and CDR2 SNEGSKA (reference sequence). The V end lost 6 bases, the J end lost 7 bases, and 16 bases lay between the germline ends. There are 13 residues in the CDR3. In DNA form, the CDR3 reads TGCAGTGCCCGACTCGCCTTGAGGAATGAGCAGTTCTTC. Protein sequence: CSARLALRNEQFF.

The chain employs TRBV29-1 and TRBJ1-2; TRBD1 aligns across 7 bases. Trimming took 7 bases from V and 4 from J; bases not matched to a gene: 9. Germline loops: CDR1 SQVTM, CDR2 ANQGSEA. CDR3 length: 13 amino acids. The CDR3 DNA reads as TGCAGCGCCTCAACAGGGGTGGTCTATGGCTACACCTTC. Amino acid sequence: CSASTGVVYGYTF.

Ten or more counts support this clonotype. This chain links TRBV29-1 with TRBJ1-4; 7 bases align to TRBD1. Germline lookup yields CDR1 SQVTM and CDR2 ANQGSEA. The CDR3 length is 11 residues. After removal of 4 bases from V and 8 bases from J, the junction contained 1 base not matched to a gene. CDR3 sequence reads: CSVAGGEKLFF. In nucleotides, the CDR3 is TGCAGCGTTGCAGGGGGAGAAAAACTGTTTTTT.

This clonotype was recorded many times. The CDR3 DNA follows: TGCGCCAGCAGCCAAGATAGGGCTCTCCAAGAGACCCAGTACTTC. Its protein is CASSQDRALQETQYF. The chain has TRBV4-3 and TRBJ2-5; D gene ambiguous. V was shortened by 0 bases and J by 1 base, with 9 bases between the two germline ends. The CDR3 is 15 residues long. Looked up from germline, CDR1 is LGHNA and CDR2 is YSLEER.

This clonotype came up many times. The chain carries TRBV5-1 and TRBJ2-3; D gene uncertain. There are 14 residues in the CDR3. The germline gives CDR1 SGHRS, CDR2 YFSETQ. Between the trimmed V and J ends, which lost 3 bases and 4 bases, there was a span of 12 bases. CDR3 sequence (DNA): TGCGCCAGCAGCTCCCCAGTGGTAGCAGATACGCAGTATTTT. Residues: CASSSPVVADTQYF.